Many counts were recorded for the clone carrying this T cell receptor (beta chain). The CDR3 has 14 amino acids. The sample originates from a study of regulatory T cells in long-lasting Graves disease. Combining iRepertoire HTBI primers with Arm-PCR of CDR3 regions, the authors built TCR beta libraries. TCRdb re-called the multiplex PCR reads with MiXCR, one entry per CDR3 protein. This table has more than 300,000 distinct CDR3 sequences, about 17% appearing once. Time point reported: newly diagnosed GD, antithyroid drugs for less than 3 months. Generation of the TCR library employed RNA extracted from PBMCs. This same sample was also part of a study on T cells in Graves' hyperthyroidism and ophthalmopathy.

The clonotype was recovered from a woman younger than 35 with Graves disease. The source was peripheral blood mononuclear cells (PBMCs), collected at new diagnosis, from a patient treated with antithyroid drugs. This chain links TRBV12-3 or TRBV12-4 with TRBJ2-2, with D hard to call. The CDR3 DNA reads as TGTGCTACCCGTAGGCTTTTGAACACCGGGGAGCTGTTTTTT. Translation: CATRRLLNTGELFF.